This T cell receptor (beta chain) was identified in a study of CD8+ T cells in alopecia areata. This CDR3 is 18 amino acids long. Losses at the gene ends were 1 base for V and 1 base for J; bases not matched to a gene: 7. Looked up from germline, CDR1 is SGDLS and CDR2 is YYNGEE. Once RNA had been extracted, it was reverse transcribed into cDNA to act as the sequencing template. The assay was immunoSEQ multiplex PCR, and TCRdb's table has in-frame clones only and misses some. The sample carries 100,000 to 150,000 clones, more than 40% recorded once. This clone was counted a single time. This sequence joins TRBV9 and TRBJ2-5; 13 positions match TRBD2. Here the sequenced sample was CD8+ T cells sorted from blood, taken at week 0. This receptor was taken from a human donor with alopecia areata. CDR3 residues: CASSVLRLAGGFQETQYF. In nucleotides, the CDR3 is TGTGCCAGCAGCGTACTAAGACTAGCGGGGGGATTCCAAGAGACCCAGTACTTC.